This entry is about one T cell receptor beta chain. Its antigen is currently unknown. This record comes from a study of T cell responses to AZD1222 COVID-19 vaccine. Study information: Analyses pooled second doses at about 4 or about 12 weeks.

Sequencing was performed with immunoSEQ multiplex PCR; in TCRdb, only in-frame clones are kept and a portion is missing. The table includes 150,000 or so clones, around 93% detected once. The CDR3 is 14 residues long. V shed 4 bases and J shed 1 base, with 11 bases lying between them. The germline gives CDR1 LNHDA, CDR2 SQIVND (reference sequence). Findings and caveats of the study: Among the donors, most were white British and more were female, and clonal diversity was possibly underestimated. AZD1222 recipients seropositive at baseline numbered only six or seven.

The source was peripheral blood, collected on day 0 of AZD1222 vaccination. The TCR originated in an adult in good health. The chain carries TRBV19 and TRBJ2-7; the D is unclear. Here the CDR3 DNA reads TGTGCCAGTAGTAAAGGAACCCTTTCCTACGAGCAGTACTTC. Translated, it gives CASSKGTLSYEQYF.